This is a list of T cell receptor beta chains from one sample in a study of blood T cell repertoires in COVID-19. Clones were sequenced by immunoSEQ multiplex PCR, and TCRdb holds only the in-frame ones, with some missing. Here the sample spans almost 350,000 clones, over 85% being singletons. Sequencing used peripheral blood. Source of these receptors: a woman aged 55-75 years with COVID-19, enrolled during active disease. Both conserved end residues are part of each CDR3. D genes are given only for firm matches. A row's size may be missing; if present it is once, few, many or a size class.

v_gene	j_gene	d_gene	abundance	CDR3aa
TRBV7-2	TRBJ1-2	.	.	CASSLAFRGGYTF
TRBV5-1	TRBJ1-3	TRBD1	few	CASSKGTGQSGNTIYF
TRBV6-5	TRBJ1-1	.	.	CASSYRDTTEAFF
TRBV11-2	TRBJ1-3	.	few	CASSLTGTGNTIYF
TRBV28	TRBJ1-5	.	.	CASSTGKRQPQHF
TRBV5-1	TRBJ2-1	.	.	CASSLSPSSYNEQFF
TRBV11-2	TRBJ1-1	TRBD1	.	CASSPTGFVRGTEAFF
TRBV18	TRBJ2-1	TRBD2	.	CASSPPGLPTNEQFF
TRBV12-3/TRBV12-4	TRBJ2-5	.	.	CASSGGGGETQYF
TRBV27	TRBJ1-2	TRBD1	.	CASRPQGASNYGYTF
TRBV6-4	TRBJ2-3	.	few	CASSDLSGTDTQYF
TRBV9	TRBJ1-2	.	.	CASSDGIYYGYTF
TRBV28	TRBJ2-6	TRBD1	.	CASSSLHDRGFSLTGANVLTF
TRBV5-6	TRBJ1-2	.	.	CASSLHRNYGYTF
TRBV18	TRBJ1-1	.	.	CASSPSGPSTEAFF
TRBV10-3	TRBJ2-7	.	.	CAISESQSREQYF
TRBV7-2	TRBJ2-2	TRBD1	.	CASSQGAGGTGELFF
TRBV9	TRBJ2-3	.	.	CASSVIGPGGTDTQYF
TRBV5-1	TRBJ2-3	.	.	CASSPAGGTDTQYF
TRBV9	TRBJ1-1	.	.	CASSVTAGLNTEAFF
TRBV21-1	TRBJ2-7	.	.	CGQPPGTSGGPLYYEQYF
TRBV7-9	TRBJ2-4	.	.	CASSLALALAKNIQYF